The 26 T cell receptor beta chains below come from one sample, sequenced in a study of T-cell reconstitution after alpha-beta-depleted transplantation in children. General observations from the study: The main origin of T-cell counts and diversity one year after transplant was newly produced T cells.

These receptors have no known antigen. Unique molecular identifiers were incorporated during preparation of the TCRbeta library. TCRdb analysed the PCR reads with MiXCR anew, one entry per CDR3 protein. The profile shows fewer than 350,000 distinct CDR3 sequences, 6% to 10% of them singletons. Here the sequenced sample was peripheral blood, taken 360 days after TCRalphabeta/CD19-depleted stem cell transplant. All receptors derive from a female patient between 2 and 15 years old who had a stem cell transplant for Fanconi anemia, so the T cells may come from the graft donor.

This clonotype has just a few counts. The CDR3 DNA reads TGTGCCAGCAGCTTAGTGCAGGCGAACACTGAAGCTTTCTTT. This sequence encodes CASSLVQANTEAFF. V gene TRBV7-9 combines with J gene TRBJ1-1; D call uncertain. CDR3 length: 14 amino acids. V lost 1 base and J lost 1, with 7 bases in between. Germline CDR1 SEHNR, CDR2 FQNEAQ (reference sequence).

In its sample, this clonotype was seen once. A much larger clone lies one base from this, so it may be a read error. This chain connects TRBV7-8 to TRBJ1-1, with TRBD1 matching over 8 bases. This CDR3 contains 16 residues. The V gene's germline CDR1 is SGHVS and CDR2 FQNEAQ. CDR3 amino acids: CASSPRTGYLNTEALF. CDR3 in DNA: TGTGCCAGCAGCCCCCGGACAGGGTATTTGAACACTGAAGCTCTCTTT.

The chain couples TRBV5-4 to TRBJ2-3, with 8 bases aligning to TRBD1. The V and J ends lost 4 bases and 1 base, in that order; junction bases with no gene match: 5. The CDR3 is 15 amino acids. Looked up from germline, CDR1 is SGHNT and CDR2 is YYREEE (reference sequence). Here the CDR3 reads CASSIRTGRTDTQYF. The CDR3 coding sequence is TGTGCCAGCAGCATCCGGACAGGGCGCACAGATACGCAGTATTTT. Supplemented by reference TRBV5-4 and TRBJ2-3, the full variable domain reads ETGVTQSPTHLIKTRGQQVTLRCSSQSGHNTVSWYQQALGQGPQFIFQYYREEENGRGNFPPRFSGLQFPNYSSELNVNALELDDSALYLCASSIRTGRTDTQYFGPGTRLTVL.

The genes are TRBV7-6 and TRBJ1-2, with a weak D call TRBD1 (5 bases). CDR1 and CDR2 (germline): SGHVS, FNYEAQ. The CDR3 consists of 14 residues. V was pared by 5 bases and J by 7 bases, with 17 bases between. In nucleotides, the CDR3 is TGTGCCAGCAGCCCACAGGTAGCTGAGTCTGGCTACACCTTC. This translates into CASSPQVAESGYTF.

The count of this clonotype is one. V and J are TRBV7-3 and TRBJ2-5; a possible D gene is TRBD2 (5 bases). CDR1 is SGHTA, CDR2 FQGTGA, per germline. With 5 bases removed from V and 1 base from J, the gap between germline ends came to 8 bases. The CDR3 length is 13 residues. CDR3 loop: CASSRAVQETQYF. The CDR3 DNA sequence: TGTGCCAGCAGCCGAGCGGTCCAAGAGACCCAGTACTTC. The complete variable domain, with remaining parts taken from reference TRBV7-3 and TRBJ2-5, reads GAGVSQTPSNKVTEKGKYVELRCDPISGHTALYWYRQSLGQGPEFLIYFQGTGAADDSGLPNDRFFAVRPEGSVSTLKIQRTERGDSAVYLCASSRAVQETQYFGPGTRLLVL.

The table lists this clonotype with many counts. The CDR3 nucleotides are TGTGCCAGCAGCTTAGGTCTTTACCTAGTCTACAATGAGCAGTTCTTC. Its translation: CASSLGLYLVYNEQFF. V usage is TRBV7-9 and J usage is TRBJ2-1; no clear D. Trimming cost V 1 base and J 3 bases, with 13 bases left between them. The germline gives CDR1 SEHNR, CDR2 FQNEAQ (reference sequence). CDR3 size: 16 residues.

This clonotype appeared many times. The genes are TRBV29-1 and TRBJ2-7; 13 bases match TRBD2. After removal of 4 bases from V and 6 bases from J, the junction contained 0 bases not matched to a gene. The CDR3 spans 12 residues. Germline values: CDR1 SQVTM, CDR2 ANQGSEA. DNA of the CDR3: TGCAGCGTTGGGACTAGCGGGAGCGAGCAGTACTTC. Its protein is CSVGTSGSEQYF.

This clonotype was seen at least ten times. The chain is built from TRBV29-1 and TRBJ2-3, with 7 bases fitting TRBD1. The CDR3 runs to 13 residues. The V gene's germline CDR1 is SQVTM and CDR2 ANQGSEA. V lost 6 bases to trimming and J lost 5 bases; unmatched junction nucleotides: 8. The CDR3 is CSVDRENRDTQYF. In DNA form, the CDR3 reads TGCAGCGTCGACAGGGAGAATAGAGATACGCAGTATTTT.

This clonotype was seen only a few times. The chain carries TRBV11-1 and TRBJ2-7; TRBD1 matches 8 bases. Germline assignment: CDR1 SGHAT and CDR2 FQDESV (reference sequence). Losses at the gene ends were 5 bases for V and 5 bases for J; bases not matched to a gene: 11. This CDR3 contains 15 residues. The CDR3 sequence: CASSRDRRAVDEQYF. Here the CDR3 DNA reads TGTGCCAGCAGCCGGGACAGGAGGGCGGTAGACGAGCAGTACTTC.

Only a few counts were recorded for this clonotype. The chain uses TRBV28 and TRBJ2-1; TRBD1 matches at 9 bases. With V trimmed by 6 bases and J by 10 bases, 4 bases remained unmatched. CDR3 size: 12 residues. Germline V lookup: CDR1 MDHEN, CDR2 SYDVKM. The CDR3 sequence is CASSQDRGEQFF. The CDR3 bases are TGTGCCAGCAGCCAGGACAGGGGAGAGCAGTTCTTC.

In this sample, this clonotype turned up a few times. The chain is built from TRBV7-6 and TRBJ1-2; 9 bases agree with TRBD1. The CDR3 is 15 residues long. CDR1 and CDR2 from the germline V gene are SGHVS and FNYEAQ. The V segment lost 5 bases and the J segment 5 bases; nucleotides outside the gene matches: 9. DNA for the CDR3: TGTGCCAGCAGCCAAAGCCCGGGACAGGGATATGGCTACACCTTC. Translating gives CASSQSPGQGYGYTF.

This clonotype has ten or more counts. The chain carries TRBV9 and TRBJ2-2; 14 positions agree with TRBD2. After removal of 4 bases from V and 5 bases from J, the junction contained 7 bases not matched to a gene. Germline V gene data show CDR1 as SGDLS and CDR2 as YYNGEE. The CDR3 sequence is 17 residues long. CDR3 region: CASSSRLAGGLTGELFF. In DNA form, the CDR3 reads TGTGCCAGCAGCTCCCGACTAGCGGGGGGGCTGACCGGGGAGCTGTTTTTT.

The V call is TRBV9, the J call TRBJ2-3; TRBD1 is a possible D gene (6 bases). Per germline, CDR1 SGDLS and CDR2 YYNGEE. This CDR3 spans 14 amino acids. The ends were cut back, 0 bases at V and 3 bases at J, with 8 bases in the middle. The CDR3 coding sequence is TGTGCCAGCAGCGTAGGGGGGCGGACAGATACGCAGTATTTT. Translating it yields CASSVGGRTDTQYF.

This clonotype was seen repeatedly, ten times or more. The chain uses TRBV12-3 or TRBV12-4 and TRBJ1-2, with 10 bases that match TRBD1. CDR3 length equals 13 residues. V lost 7 bases and J lost 8; bases outside the gene matches: 7. Here the CDR3 DNA reads TGTGCCAGCACCCCGGGACAGGGGTACGGCTACACCTTC. This translates into CASTPGQGYGYTF.

This clonotype was seen a few times. The rearrangement uses TRBV5-1 and TRBJ1-3; TRBD1 aligns across 7 bases. V gave up 4 bases and J gave up 3 bases; unmatched junction bases: 13. The CDR3 spans 17 residues. From germline, CDR1 is SGHRS and CDR2 YFSETQ. CDR3 DNA: TGCGCCAGCAGCCCGGACAGGAGATCAGACTTTGGAAACACCATATATTTT. Amino acids: CASSPDRRSDFGNTIYF.

This clonotype was counted at least ten times. This chain uses TRBV12-3 or TRBV12-4 with TRBJ1-6, with D perhaps matching TRBD1 (5 bases). This CDR3 is built from 14 residues. V was shortened by 0 bases and J by 11 bases, with 11 bases between the two germline ends. CDR3 sequence: CASSLAPRGAPLHF. CDR3 in DNA: TGTGCCAGCAGTTTAGCCCCCCGGGGGGCACCCCTCCACTTT.

This clonotype was recorded a few times. One end of the junction varies from germline; a read error may be responsible. Here the CDR3 DNA reads TGCGGCCTATCCGGGGGTTGGGAGCAGCTCTTC. It encodes CGLSGGWEQLF. The J gene is TRBJ2-1, the V gene TRBV20-1; possibly TRBD2 for D (6 bases). The CDR3 is made up of 11 amino acids. Germline CDR1 is DFQATT and CDR2 is SNEGSKA (reference sequence).

The V gene is TRBV7-8, the J gene TRBJ2-2; the D gene could be TRBD1 or TRBD2 (7 bases each). CDR1 and CDR2 from the germline V gene are SGHVS and FQNEAQ. The CDR3 covers 20 residues. The ends were cut back, 1 base at V and 2 bases at J, with 23 bases in the middle. CDR3 nucleotides: TGTGCCAGCAGCTTAGGGCCGGGGACTACGGGACAGCTAAACACCGGGGAGCTGTTTTTT. This translates into CASSLGPGTTGQLNTGELFF.

Notes on this clonotype: One end of the junction is discordant with germline, which a read error may explain. J is TRBJ2-2 and V is TRBV9; tentatively, D is TRBD2 (6 bases). The CDR3 has 15 amino acids. In germline, CDR1 is SGDLS, CDR2 YYNGEE. The CDR3 bases are TGTGCCAGCAGCGTAGGTCCTGAGAACACCGGGGAGGTGTTTTTT. Translation gives CASSVGPENTGEVFF.

This clonotype was observed at least ten times. The rearrangement uses TRBV20-1 and TRBJ2-2; no clear D gene. V was pared by 4 bases and J by 0 bases, with 12 bases between. The CDR3 extends over 15 amino acids. In germline, CDR1 is DFQATT, CDR2 SNEGSKA (reference sequence). The DNA of the CDR3 is TGCAGTGCTAATCGGGCGAACCCGAACACCGGGGAGCTGTTTTTT. The encoded protein is CSANRANPNTGELFF.

Concerning this clonotype: The conserved final phenylalanine or tryptophan is absent from the CDR3, which likely points to a read error. The chain carries TRBV3-1 and TRBJ2-1; 14 bases line up with TRBD2. CDR1 and CDR2 (germline): LGHDT, YNNKEL (reference sequence). V trimming: 6 bases; J trimming: 5 bases; junction bases outside the gene matches: 12. The CDR3 totals 18 residues. The CDR3 region has the DNA TGTGCCAGCAGTCTCGATTTGACTAGCGGGGGGGCCCACAATGAGCAGTTCTGC. Protein: CASSLDLTSGGAHNEQFC.

This clonotype showed up just a few times. The CDR3 spells CASSPDKRDRFTDTQYF. The DNA of the CDR3 is TGTGCCAGCAGCCCCGACAAACGGGACCGATTCACAGATACGCAGTATTTT. The V gene is TRBV21-1, the J gene TRBJ2-3; the D call of TRBD1 is as the table states it, not checked on the DNA. TRBV21-1 constitutes a pseudogene. The CDR3 is 17 residues long.

This clonotype was detected only a few times. The rearrangement links TRBV6-1 to TRBJ2-7, with 12 bases identical to TRBD2. The V segment lost 5 bases and the J segment 2 bases; nucleotides outside the gene matches: 10. The germline gives CDR1 MNHNS, CDR2 SASEGT. This CDR3 is built from 17 residues. Here the CDR3 DNA reads TGTGCCAGCAGTCCGCGGACTAGCGGGGCCCGAACCTACGAGCAGTACTTC. Its protein product is CASSPRTSGARTYEQYF.

In this sample, this clonotype turned up a few times. The rearrangement links TRBV7-9 to TRBJ2-1; D might be TRBD2 (6 bases). There are 15 residues in the CDR3. The V and J ends lost 5 bases and 4 bases respectively, with 15 bases between them. The germline V gene encodes CDR1 SEHNR and CDR2 FQNEAQ (reference sequence). In DNA, the CDR3 is TGTGCCAGCAGCCAGGCGGGGAGCCGATACAATGAGCAGTTCTTC. Its translation: CASSQAGSRYNEQFF.

This clonotype was observed at least ten times. The chain joins TRBV5-1 to TRBJ2-1; D ambiguous. The germline V gene encodes CDR1 SGHRS and CDR2 YFSETQ. The CDR3 is made up of 15 amino acids. Trimming removed 4 bases from V and 0 bases from J, with 11 bases in between. CDR3 residues: CASSPPGSSYNEQFF. CDR3 coding DNA: TGCGCCAGCAGCCCGCCGGGTAGCTCCTACAATGAGCAGTTCTTC.

This clonotype was seen repeatedly, ten times or more. The chain has TRBV7-3 and TRBJ1-4; 7 nucleotides align to TRBD1. CDR1 is SGHTA and CDR2 is FQGTGA in the germline V gene. V lost 0 bases, J lost 5 bases, and 3 bases stayed unmatched. The length of the CDR3 is 15 residues. As DNA, the CDR3 is TGTGCCAGCAGCTTAACGGGACAGCCCAATGAAAAACTGTTTTTT. Its protein product is CASSLTGQPNEKLFF.